This T cell receptor (beta chain) was captured by sequencing in a study of blood T cell repertoires in COVID-19. Turning to the study itself: The United States, Italy and Spain were the sources of the acute and convalescent COVID-19 samples. Sources were T cells, B-cell-depleted T cells, or PBMCs; the material itself was cDNA or gDNA.

How the authors handled the data: Quantification of nucleated cells was approximated via reference gene primer amplification. The assay was immunoSEQ multiplex PCR, and TCRdb's table has in-frame clones only and misses some. That table supplies the V and J calls and clone size; D and trimming were determined from the DNA. The data hold around 74,000 clones, with roughly 89% observed a single time. This CDR3 has 13 amino acids. Per the germline V gene, CDR1 is MNHEY and CDR2 is SVGAGI. The junction had 6 bases not matched to a gene; V was cut back by 6 bases and J by 5 bases. Sequenced: peripheral blood. The chain joins TRBV6-5 to TRBJ1-2; 7 bases fit TRBD1. The sequence was obtained from a man in his fifties or sixties with active COVID-19. CDR3 sequence reads: CASRYTGVYGYTF. DNA of the CDR3: TGTGCCAGCAGGTACACAGGGGTTTATGGCTACACCTTC.